Below are 29 T cell receptor beta chains sequenced from a single sample in a study of cytomegalovirus exposure and HLA in healthy donors. PCR was performed using 60 Vbeta and 13 Jbeta primers. Some clones are missing from TCRdb's copy, which holds only in-frame ones; the method was immunoSEQ multiplex PCR. The sample yields some 250,000 clones, roughly 82% seen once. Source material: PBMCs. These receptors originate from a woman aged 40-49 years in good health and CMV-seropositive.

This clone occurred a few times. V gene TRBV6-6 combines with J gene TRBJ1-1; a possible D gene is TRBD1 (6 bases). V lost 6 bases and J lost 6, with 17 bases in between. This CDR3 region has 14 residues. Germline V gene lookup returns CDR1 MNHNY and CDR2 SVGAGI (reference sequence). CDR3 in amino acids: CASRPGQTGAEAFF. The DNA for the CDR3 is TGTGCCAGCAGGCCCGGACAGACGGGCGCTGAAGCTTTCTTT.

The chain combines TRBV4-3 with TRBJ2-7; perhaps TRBD2 as D (7 bases). The ends were cut back, 6 bases at V and 2 bases at J, with 29 bases in the middle. Germline V gene lookup returns CDR1 LGHNA and CDR2 YSLEER. The CDR3 extends over 19 amino acids. The CDR3 region has the DNA TGCGCCAGCAGTCTAGCTCGCGGGGGCGCTCGGGACACTGCCTACGAGCAGTACTTC. Its translation: CASSLARGGARDTAYEQYF.

The gene calls are TRBV5-5 and TRBJ2-7, with D maybe TRBD2 (7 bases). The CDR3 spans 16 residues. Trimming stripped 0 bases from V and 3 bases from J, with 16 bases between. Germline assignment: CDR1 SGHKS and CDR2 YYEKEE (reference sequence). CDR3 protein: CASSLERGAKLYEQYF. In DNA, the CDR3 is TGTGCCAGCAGCTTGGAACGGGGGGCCAAACTCTACGAGCAGTACTTC.

The chain combines TRBV4-1 with TRBJ1-5; TRBD1 matches 7 bases. The CDR3 extends over 14 amino acids. In germline, CDR1 is MGHRA, CDR2 YSYEKL. After removal of 4 bases from V and 3 bases from J, the junction contained 3 bases not matched to a gene. CDR3 nucleotide sequence: TGCGCCAGCAGCCGGACAGGCCTCAATCAGCCCCAGCATTTT. Protein: CASSRTGLNQPQHF.

Concerning this clone: The sample carries other DNA sequences with the same CDR3. V usage is TRBV2 and J usage is TRBJ2-3; D ambiguous. V lost 3 bases, J lost 1 base, and 11 bases lay in between. The CDR3 is 15 residues long. Germline CDR1 and CDR2: SNHLY and FYNNEI. The CDR3 coding sequence is TGTGCCAGCAGTGACCTGGGCCAGGGCACAGATACGCAGTATTTT. Translation: CASSDLGQGTDTQYF. Based on the CDR3 plus reference TRBV2 and TRBJ2-3, the full variable domain is EPEVTQTPSHQVTQMGQEVILRCVPISNHLYFYWYRQILGQKVEFLVSFYNNEISEKSEIFDDQFSVERPDGSNFTLKIRSTKLEDSAMYFCASSDLGQGTDTQYFGPGTRLTVL.

This clone was counted only a few times. The chain has TRBV29-1 and TRBJ2-7; 8 nucleotides align to TRBD1. The germline V gene has CDR1 SQVTM and CDR2 ANQGSEA. The V gene end was trimmed by 6 bases and the J gene end by 1 base; junction bases not matched to a gene: 8. CDR3 length: 14 amino acids. CDR3 region: CSVQGTGSSYEQYF. The DNA of the CDR3 is TGCAGCGTCCAAGGGACAGGAAGTTCCTACGAGCAGTACTTC.

The chain couples TRBV7-8 to TRBJ2-7, with D tentatively TRBD2 (6 bases). Trimming stripped 3 bases from V and 3 bases from J, with 12 bases between. This CDR3 is built from 14 residues. Germline CDR1 is SGHVS and CDR2 is FQNEAQ. CDR3 nucleotide sequence: TGTGCCAGCAGCTTGGAGGAGACTAGCTACGAGCAGTACTTC. Its protein is CASSLEETSYEQYF.

The gene calls are TRBV7-2 and TRBJ1-2; D perhaps matches TRBD1 (5 bases). The V and J ends lost 2 bases and 6 bases respectively, with 22 bases between them. Germline V gene data show CDR1 as SGHTA and CDR2 as FQGNSA. The CDR3 runs 17 residues. CDR3 sequence reads: CASSLRPQGGTMNGYTF. DNA for the CDR3: TGTGCCAGCAGCTTACGTCCGCAGGGCGGGACTATGAATGGCTACACCTTC.

V usage is TRBV10-3 and J usage is TRBJ2-7; D might be TRBD1 (6 bases). CDR1 is ENHRY and CDR2 is SYGVKD in the germline V gene. The CDR3 totals 13 residues. V dropped 10 bases and J dropped 3 bases, with 16 bases sitting between them. The DNA of the CDR3 is TGTGCCACCTCAACAGGGTTACTCTACGAGCAGTACTTC. Translated, it gives CATSTGLLYEQYF.

The V call is TRBV7-3, the J call TRBJ1-1; 7 bases are shared with TRBD1. The CDR3 covers 14 residues. The germline V gene has CDR1 SGHTA and CDR2 FQGTGA. Germline trimming cut 5 bases from V and 1 base from J; bases unmatched to any gene: 4. In DNA form, the CDR3 reads TGTGCCAGCAGCCGACAGGGTCGGAACACTGAAGCTTTCTTT. This translates into CASSRQGRNTEAFF.

This chain connects TRBV11-3 to TRBJ2-3; D might be TRBD2 (5 bases). V was pared by 5 bases and J by 0 bases, with 15 bases between. Germline values: CDR1 SGHNT, CDR2 YENEEA. This CDR3 contains 16 residues. The DNA for the CDR3 is TGTGCCAGCAGCCAGGAGGAGGCCACTAGCACAGATACGCAGTATTTT. Translated, it gives CASSQEEATSTDTQYF.

The V gene is TRBV4-3, the J gene TRBJ1-4; 7 bases match TRBD1. This CDR3 spans 15 amino acids. J lost 4 bases, V lost 8 bases, and 10 bases had no gene match. Germline CDR1 and CDR2: LGHNA and YSLEER. CDR3 region: CASATWDSRNEKLFF. CDR3 DNA sequence: TGCGCCAGCGCGACCTGGGACAGCCGTAATGAAAAACTGTTTTTT.

The gene calls are TRBV9 and TRBJ2-5, with D perhaps matching TRBD2 (6 bases). The germline V and J ends were trimmed by 0 bases and 2 bases, with 17 bases remaining between them. The CDR3 totals 17 residues. Germline V gene sequence: CDR1 SGDLS, CDR2 YYNGEE. The CDR3 nucleotides read TGTGCCAGCAGCGTAGGATTAGGAGGGCATCTACAAGAGACCCAGTACTTC. Translating gives CASSVGLGGHLQETQYF.

The chain links TRBV4-1 to TRBJ1-3; unclear D gene. Trimming left V 4 bases short and J 3 bases short, with 7 bases between. In germline, CDR1 is MGHRA, CDR2 YSYEKL. This CDR3 is 13 amino acids long. CDR3 coding DNA: TGCGCCAGCAGCCGAGAACTTGGAAACACCATATATTTT. This gives the protein CASSRELGNTIYF.

This sequence joins TRBV10-3 and TRBJ2-1, with 8 bases identical to TRBD2. V shed 4 bases, J shed 6 bases, and the junction held 8 bases outside the gene matches. Per the germline V gene, CDR1 is ENHRY and CDR2 is SYGVKD. CDR3 length: 15 residues. The DNA for the CDR3 is TGTGCCATCAGTGGAACCGGGACTAGTCGCAATGAGCAGTTCTTC. The encoded protein is CAISGTGTSRNEQFF.

The chain links TRBV6-1 to TRBJ2-2, with D tentatively TRBD2 (5 bases). Germline assignment: CDR1 MNHNS and CDR2 SASEGT. V was clipped by 2 bases and J by 2 bases, with 12 bases between them. The CDR3 sequence is 16 residues long. The CDR3 DNA sequence: TGTGCCAGCAGTGAACGAGGGTATGGTAACACCGGGGAGCTGTTTTTT. Its translation is CASSERGYGNTGELFF.

V gene TRBV19 combines with J gene TRBJ2-7; TRBD2 matches 10 bases. CDR1 and CDR2 (germline): LNHDA, SQIVND (reference sequence). This CDR3 is 15 amino acids long. J was trimmed by 4 bases and V by 5 bases; bases with no gene match: 8. CDR3 coding DNA: TGTGCCAGTAGTTCCCAGGGTAGCGGGAGGTACGAGCAGTACTTC. As protein: CASSSQGSGRYEQYF.

This clone is a singleton in its sample. The gene calls are TRBV19 and TRBJ2-7; 7 nucleotides match TRBD1. CDR1 and CDR2 from the germline V gene are LNHDA and SQIVND (reference sequence). The CDR3 loop spans 12 amino acids. V lost 0 bases and J lost 11; bases outside the gene matches: 4. The CDR3 DNA is TGTGCCAGTAGTATAGAGGGACAGAAAGAGTACTTC. This codes for CASSIEGQKEYF.

The genes are TRBV7-3 and TRBJ2-3; 9 positions match TRBD2. The CDR3 length is 16 residues. Germline CDR1 is SGHTA and CDR2 is FQGTGA. The V and J ends lost 6 bases and 4 bases, in that order; junction bases with no gene match: 11. The CDR3 nucleotides are TGTGCCAGCAGATTACGCGGGACTAGCAACTCAGATACGCAGTATTTT. Protein: CASRLRGTSNSDTQYF.

CDR3 residues: CASSIRRGYEQYF. The CDR3 DNA follows: TGTGCCAGTAGTATAAGGAGGGGCTACGAGCAGTACTTC. This chain connects TRBV19 to TRBJ2-7; perhaps TRBD2 as D (6 bases). V dropped 2 bases and J dropped 3 bases, with 8 bases sitting between them. This CDR3 is 13 amino acids long. Germline V gene lookup returns CDR1 LNHDA and CDR2 SQIVND (reference sequence).

The rearrangement joins TRBV27 to TRBJ1-5, with TRBD1 as a possible D gene (5 bases). Trimming removed 0 bases at V and 4 bases at J, with 10 bases between. The germline gives CDR1 MNHEY, CDR2 SMNVEV (reference sequence). CDR3 size: 15 residues. The CDR3 loop reads CASSLSTDTNQPQHF. CDR3 bases: TGTGCCAGCAGTTTATCGACAGATACGAATCAGCCCCAGCATTTT.

This sequence joins TRBV15 and TRBJ1-1; weak D call: TRBD1 (5 bases). The V and J ends lost 0 bases and 1 base respectively, with 12 bases between them. From germline, CDR1 is LNHNV and CDR2 YYDKDF (reference sequence). This CDR3 contains 16 residues. The CDR3 loop is CATSRDRGGRNTEAFF. The CDR3 DNA reads TGTGCCACCAGCAGAGATCGCGGGGGTAGGAACACTGAAGCTTTCTTT.

The chain carries TRBV9 and TRBJ2-7; 12 bases align to TRBD2. CDR1 is SGDLS and CDR2 is YYNGEE in the germline V gene. The CDR3 contains 17 residues. The J segment lost 0 bases and the V segment lost 0 bases, leaving 4 bases of the junction unmatched. The DNA for the CDR3 is TGTGCCAGCAGCGTAGAGAAGACTAGCGGGGGCTCCTACGAGCAGTACTTC. Translation gives CASSVEKTSGGSYEQYF.

In DNA form, the CDR3 reads TGTGCCAGTACGGGGTCGGGGGGGCATCAGCCCCAGCATTTT. This translates into CASTGSGGHQPQHF. The V call is TRBV19, the J call TRBJ1-5; a possible D gene is TRBD1 (6 bases). V was clipped by 7 bases and J by 5 bases, with 15 bases between them. The CDR3 consists of 14 residues. In germline, CDR1 is LNHDA, CDR2 SQIVND (reference sequence).

The gene calls are TRBV2 and TRBJ1-4, with D possibly TRBD1 on 6 matching bases. The CDR3 has 14 amino acids. V dropped 6 bases and J dropped 5 bases, with 13 bases sitting between them. Germline V gives CDR1 SNHLY, CDR2 FYNNEI. Written as DNA, the CDR3 is TGTGCCAGCAGCCCGGACAGAATAAATGAAAAACTGTTTTTT. Its translation: CASSPDRINEKLFF.

The chain joins TRBV5-1 to TRBJ1-3, with D possibly TRBD1 on 6 matching bases. Germline V gene sequence: CDR1 SGHRS, CDR2 YFSETQ. Trimming left V 0 bases short and J 0 bases short, with 10 bases between. The CDR3 contains 16 residues. The chain's CDR3 is CASSLGTVSSGNTIYF. CDR3 coding DNA: TGCGCCAGCAGCTTGGGGACAGTTTCCTCTGGAAACACCATATATTTT.

J is TRBJ1-3 and V is TRBV5-8; 9 bases agree with TRBD1. Germline V gene data show CDR1 as SGHTS and CDR2 as YDEGEE. The CDR3 has 17 amino acids. V trimming: 4 bases; J trimming: 4 bases; junction bases outside the gene matches: 12. CDR3 region: CASSDRDRVMMGNTIYF. The CDR3 DNA sequence: TGTGCCAGCAGCGACCGGGACAGGGTTATGATGGGAAACACCATATATTTT.

CDR3 in DNA: TGTGCCAGTAGTATCCATCCCGGGATTACGAATGAAAAACTGTTTTTT. It yields the protein CASSIHPGITNEKLFF. The chain carries TRBV19 and TRBJ1-4; no firm D call. CDR3 length: 16 residues. V lost 3 bases, J lost 5 bases, and 16 bases lay in between. Germline-derived CDR1 and CDR2 are LNHDA and SQIVND (reference sequence).

The chain employs TRBV5-1 and TRBJ1-5, with D perhaps matching TRBD1 (6 bases). V gave up 1 base and J gave up 0 bases, with 17 bases separating them. The germline V gene has CDR1 SGHRS and CDR2 YFSETQ. The CDR3 has 18 residues. This chain's CDR3 is CASSLSPDSQNSNQPQHF. The CDR3 bases are TGCGCCAGCAGCTTGTCCCCGGACAGTCAAAATAGCAATCAGCCCCAGCATTTT.